One sample yielded the 11 T cell receptor beta chains listed below, sequenced in a study of spatial heterogeneity in lung cancer. The time point: blood at routine non-recurrence follow-up after resection. TCRdb passed the 5' RACE reads through MiXCR, listing each CDR3 protein once. The sample holds thousands of distinct CDR3 sequences; 55% are singletons and the top ten take less than 10%. The starting material was PBMCs, obtained at follow-up. Receptors originate from a female donor with early-stage non-small cell lung cancer.

Notes on this clonotype: The library was prepared for alpha chains; this beta chain is a stray read, so its frequency means little. This chain connects TRBV5-1 to TRBJ2-7; the D is unclear. The germline V gene has CDR1 SGHRS and CDR2 YFSETQ. V lost 5 bases to trimming and J lost 3 bases, with 15 bases between them. The CDR3 has 14 amino acids. In DNA, the CDR3 is TGCGCCAGCAGGGCAGGAAACAACTTCTACGAGCAGTACTTC. This sequence encodes CASRAGNNFYEQYF.

Comments on this clonotype: This beta chain was picked up by a library intended for alpha chains and is off target, so its count carries little meaning. This sequence joins TRBV9 and TRBJ2-3; 7 bases agree with TRBD2. Losses at the gene ends were 6 bases for V and 0 bases for J; bases not matched to a gene: 10. The CDR3 sequence is 16 residues long. CDR1 and CDR2 (germline): SGDLS, YYNGEE. This chain's CDR3 is CASTSSSGPSTDTQYF. In DNA form, the CDR3 reads TGTGCCAGCACATCCTCTAGCGGTCCTAGCACAGATACGCAGTATTTT.

This clonotype has just a few counts. This beta chain was picked up by a library intended for alpha chains and is off target, so its count carries little meaning. The rearrangement links TRBV18 to TRBJ1-1; the D is unclear. CDR1 is KGHSH, CDR2 LQKENI, per germline. The CDR3 is made up of 15 amino acids. The V end lost 4 bases, the J end lost 1 base, and 13 bases lay between the germline ends. CDR3 sequence reads: CASSQNNDANTEAFF. CDR3 coding DNA: TGTGCCAGCTCACAGAACAATGACGCGAACACTGAAGCTTTCTTT.

This clonotype appeared a few times. This beta chain came through as a stray read in a library set up for alpha chains, and its size says little. The chain carries TRBV5-1 and TRBJ2-3; 8 bases are a match to TRBD2. Germline V CDR1 and CDR2: SGHRS, YFSETQ. CDR3 length: 14 amino acids. The trim removed 5 bases at V and 5 bases at J, leaving 7 bases unmatched. CDR3 coding DNA: TGCGCCAGCAGTTACGGACTAGCTCGAGATACGCAGTATTTT. It codes for CASSYGLARDTQYF.

In this sample, this clonotype turned up a few times. Because the library targeted alpha chains, this beta chain is an off-target read whose size means little. This rearrangement joins TRBV7-2 to TRBJ2-1; 7 bases are shared with TRBD2. The CDR3 covers 12 residues. V lost 4 bases to trimming and J lost 7 bases; unmatched junction nucleotides: 1. Germline V gene sequence: CDR1 SGHTA, CDR2 FQGNSA. CDR3: CASSSGGNEQFF. The CDR3 coding sequence is TGTGCCAGCAGCTCCGGGGGGAATGAGCAGTTCTTC. The whole variable domain, filled in from reference TRBV7-2 and TRBJ2-1, reads GAGVSQSPSNKVTEKGKDVELRCDPISGHTALYWYRQSLGQGLEFLIYFQGNSAPDKSGLPSDRFSAERTGGSVSTLTIQRTQQEDSAVYLCASSSGGNEQFFGPGTRLTVL.

On this clonotype: Since it is a stray read in a library aimed at alpha chains, this beta chain has a size that is not meaningful. V usage is TRBV18 and J usage is TRBJ2-3, with D uncertain. In germline, CDR1 is KGHSH, CDR2 LQKENI. Trimming removed 1 base at V and 9 bases at J, with 8 bases between. The CDR3 contains 12 residues. The CDR3 spells CASSPLDRTQYF. For the CDR3, the DNA is TGTGCCAGCTCACCACTAGACCGGACGCAGTATTTT.

To note about this clonotype: Being off target in a library aimed at alpha chains, this beta chain has a size of little meaning. V gene TRBV18 combines with J gene TRBJ2-1, with a possible D match to TRBD2 (6 bases). The CDR3 length is 12 residues. From germline, CDR1 is KGHSH and CDR2 LQKENI. Trimming stripped 4 bases from V and 7 bases from J, with 8 bases between. CDR3 residues: CASSQSGNEQFF. Here the CDR3 DNA reads TGTGCCAGCTCACAGAGCGGGAATGAGCAGTTCTTC.

Comment on this clonotype: Because this beta chain is a stray read in a library intended to capture alpha chains, its abundance should not be given much weight. The V call is TRBV7-9, the J call TRBJ2-3, with 11 bases matching TRBD2. The CDR3 consists of 17 residues. Germline V CDR1 and CDR2: SEHNR, FQNEAQ (reference sequence). V shed 4 bases and J 2 bases; nucleotides not matched to a gene: 8. This CDR3 is CASSSSGLAGFTDTQYF. Here the CDR3 DNA reads TGTGCCAGCAGCTCCTCTGGACTAGCGGGTTTCACAGATACGCAGTATTTT.

With respect to this clonotype: A library prepared for alpha chains yielded this beta chain as an off-target read; its size is of little meaning. The chain carries TRBV3-1 and TRBJ1-5; D gene uncertain. Germline values: CDR1 LGHDT, CDR2 YNNKEL (reference sequence). This CDR3 comprises 14 residues. V was trimmed by 3 bases and J by 0 bases, leaving 6 bases between them. DNA of the CDR3: TGTGCCAGCAGCCAGGGCCGTAGCAATCAGCCCCAGCATTTT. Translation gives CASSQGRSNQPQHF.

To note about this clonotype: This beta chain is off target for a library built for alpha chains, so its abundance means little. The CDR3 loop is CASSLSGQINIQYF. CDR3 coding DNA: TGTGCCAGCAGCTTATCGGGACAGATCAACATTCAGTACTTC. The chain recombines TRBV11-2 with TRBJ2-4, with TRBD1 identical over 7 bases. The CDR3 loop spans 14 amino acids. Germline V gene data show CDR1 as SGHAT and CDR2 as FQNNGV. With V trimmed by 2 bases and J by 7 bases, 5 bases remained unmatched.

In this sample, this clonotype turned up a few times. This beta chain is an unintended read in a library built for alpha chains; its size means little. The J gene is TRBJ1-2, the V gene TRBV11-2, with TRBD1 matching over 8 bases. Germline lookup yields CDR1 SGHAT and CDR2 FQNNGV. The J segment lost 4 bases and the V segment lost 3 bases, leaving 4 bases of the junction unmatched. This CDR3 region has 14 residues. The CDR3 loop reads CASSLAGGVYGYTF. As DNA, the CDR3 is TGTGCCAGCAGCTTGGCAGGGGGCGTCTATGGCTACACCTTC.